This T cell receptor (beta chain) is from a study of cytomegalovirus exposure and HLA in healthy donors. The wider study: The use of the same platform for the 120 validation repertoires and the 650 to 850 first-cohort repertoires was reported by a later analysis. Study results and limitations: In vitro, three CMV-associated chains proved specific for CMV antigens. Most TCR sequences proved rare, with some public TCRs found in many donors.

The germline gives CDR1 ENHRY, CDR2 SYGVKD. This CDR3 has 14 residues. V lost 0 bases, J lost 3 bases, and 2 bases stayed unmatched. Profiling relied on immunoSEQ multiplex PCR, and the TCRdb table lists in-frame clones only, not all of them. The data contain some 200,000 clones, around 84% of them seen just once; the ten biggest clones take up roughly 12%. As regards this clone: Its antigen is still unknown.

The rearrangement joins TRBV10-3 to TRBJ2-7; 7 bases agree with TRBD2. Material for sequencing was PBMCs. The TCR sequence derives from a woman in her 30s in good health and CMV-seropositive. Written as DNA, the CDR3 is TGTGCCATCAGTGAGTCTCGGGGGGACTACGAGCAGTACTTC. Translating it yields CAISESRGDYEQYF.